A single T cell receptor (beta chain) is shown here with its context. Its target is unknown. Built from TCR beta cDNA, the libraries had unique molecular identifiers in them. When about 0.85 to 11 million T cells were used, they gave some 520,000 cDNA molecules. TCRdb redid the calling of the PCR reads with MiXCR, one entry per CDR3 protein. The sample records hundreds of thousands of distinct CDR3 sequences, roughly 46% being singletons. Per the germline V gene, CDR1 is LGHNA and CDR2 is YSLEER. The ends lost 3 bases at V and 4 bases at J; junction bases unmatched: 5. This CDR3 region has 14 residues. The data are from a study of post-analysis software for immune sequencing data. Study-level background: As for disease course, relapsing-remitting, secondary progressive and progressive-relapsing multiple sclerosis were all included.

The study, taken as a whole, reports: TRBV5-6, TRBV5-1 and TRBV20-1 belonged to a set of roughly 5 TRBV segments that were more frequent in patients than controls. Multiple sclerosis patients had significantly lower normalized Chao1 diversity than controls. Same-batch preparations were strongly co-clustered by F measure.

Sequencing was carried out using blood. The genes are TRBV4-3 and TRBJ1-1, with TRBD1 matching 7 bases. The TCR was taken from a girl aged 10 to 17 with multiple sclerosis. The CDR3 spells CASSQTGFFTEAFF. For the CDR3, the DNA is TGCGCCAGCAGCCAGACAGGGTTTTTCACTGAAGCTTTCTTT.